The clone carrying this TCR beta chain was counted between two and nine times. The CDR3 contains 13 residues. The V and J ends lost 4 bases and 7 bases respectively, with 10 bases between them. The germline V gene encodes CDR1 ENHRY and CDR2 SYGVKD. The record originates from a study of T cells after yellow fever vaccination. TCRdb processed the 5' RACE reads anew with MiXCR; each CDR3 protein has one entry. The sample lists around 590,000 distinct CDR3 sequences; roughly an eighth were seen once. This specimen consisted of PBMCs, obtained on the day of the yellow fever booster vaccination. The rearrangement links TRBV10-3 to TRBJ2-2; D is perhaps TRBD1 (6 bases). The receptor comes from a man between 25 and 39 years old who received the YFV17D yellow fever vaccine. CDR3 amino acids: CAISVQGDGELFF. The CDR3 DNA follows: TGTGCCATCAGTGTACAGGGAGACGGGGAGCTGTTTTTT.